This record concerns one T cell receptor (beta chain) sequence. As originally analysed: Scientists estimated how many nucleated cells there were by amplifying reference gene primers. Profiled with immunoSEQ multiplex PCR; TCRdb holds only in-frame clones, not every one. The DNA gave D and trimming, while V, J and clone size come from that table. The sample holds more than 95,000 clones; about 80% are singletons and the top ten take less than 9%. The entry originates in a study of blood T cell repertoires in COVID-19. About the study: The United States, Italy and Spain supplied acute and convalescent COVID-19 samples. PBMCs, B-cell-depleted T cells, or T cells provided the cDNA or gDNA that made up the material.

Germline V gene sequence: CDR1 KGHDR, CDR2 SFDVKD. Trimming took off 7 bases at V and 6 bases at J, with 13 bases between the two ends. This CDR3 spans 13 amino acids. This chain connects TRBV24-1 to TRBJ2-3, with TRBD2 as a possible D gene (6 bases). The TCR was taken from a man between 65 and 85 years old with active or convalescent COVID-19. The sample consisted of peripheral blood. The CDR3 DNA follows: TGTGCCACCAGCCCGGGGGTACCGGATACGCAGTATTTT. Amino acid sequence: CATSPGVPDTQYF.